The 16 T cell receptor beta chains listed next were all sequenced from one sample in a study of blood T cell repertoires in COVID-19 (TCRdb year 2020). The method was the immunoSEQ multiplex PCR assay. As stored in TCRdb, this immuneACCESS dataset retains in-frame rearrangements with V and J assigned. A fraction of the clones does not appear; measured against another copy, unresolved V genes explain less than half of the discrepancy, and the remainder lacks a known reason. For this sample there are about 90,000 clones; around four fifths appear just once. The ten largest account for approximately 12% of the sample. Sequencing input: peripheral blood. Receptors originate from a woman in her sixties or seventies with active or convalescent COVID-19.

This chain connects TRBV28 to TRBJ1-5, with D perhaps matching TRBD1 (5 bases). The V gene's germline CDR1 is MDHEN and CDR2 SYDVKM. The CDR3 length is 13 residues. V dropped 6 bases and J dropped 7 bases, with 13 bases sitting between them. The CDR3 coding sequence is TGTGCCAGCAGACCAGGGCAGTGGCAGCCCCAGCATTTT. Protein: CASRPGQWQPQHF.

The chain is built from TRBV18 and TRBJ1-2; possible D gene TRBD1, 5 bases. The CDR3 has 14 amino acids. Germline loops: CDR1 KGHSH, CDR2 LQKENI. The V end was cut by 5 bases, the J end by 4 bases, with 14 bases between. CDR3 nucleotide sequence: TGTGCCAGCTCAGGCAAGGTCCAGGGCTATGGCTACACCTTC. Its protein is CASSGKVQGYGYTF.

The rearrangement uses TRBV7-8 and TRBJ2-1; D is undetermined. The CDR3 is 14 amino acids. Germline-derived CDR1 and CDR2 are SGHVS and FQNEAQ. V was shortened by 4 bases and J by 7 bases, with 14 bases between the two germline ends. The CDR3 is CASSSSPQVNEQFF. CDR3 nucleotide sequence: TGTGCCAGCAGCTCCTCCCCCCAGGTTAATGAGCAGTTCTTC.

The rearrangement joins TRBV19 to TRBJ2-6, with 13 bases identical to TRBD2. The V and J ends lost 5 bases and 3 bases, in that order; junction bases with no gene match: 7. The CDR3 totals 18 residues. CDR1 is LNHDA and CDR2 is SQIVND in the germline V gene (reference sequence). As DNA, the CDR3 is TGTGCCAGTAGTGCCGGACTAGCGGGGGCCTTTGGGGCCAACGTCCTGACTTTC. Translated, it gives CASSAGLAGAFGANVLTF.

The rearrangement links TRBV5-4 to TRBJ2-1; 10 nucleotides agree with TRBD1. V trimming: 4 bases; J trimming: 7 bases; junction bases outside the gene matches: 8. Per germline, CDR1 SGHNT and CDR2 YYREEE (reference sequence). CDR3 length: 15 amino acids. The CDR3 nucleotides are TGTGCCAGCAGCACCCGGGACAGGGGTGGGAATGAGCAGTTCTTC. Its translation: CASSTRDRGGNEQFF.

This clone was seen just once. In DNA form, the CDR3 reads TGTGCCAGCAGCTCCCGTGGGGGGGGCGGCTACACCTTC. Translating it yields CASSSRGGGGYTF. This chain links TRBV9 with TRBJ1-2; D is possibly TRBD1 (6 bases). CDR1 is SGDLS, CDR2 YYNGEE, per germline. The CDR3 extends over 13 amino acids. V shed 4 bases and J shed 8 bases, with 15 bases lying between them.

This chain uses TRBV7-2 with TRBJ1-5; D remains ambiguous. This CDR3 has 14 residues. V was pared by 1 base and J by 3 bases, with 7 bases between. Looked up from germline, CDR1 is SGHTA and CDR2 is FQGNSA. In DNA, the CDR3 is TGTGCCAGCAGCTTAGGTCGGGACAATCAGCCCCAGCATTTT. It yields the protein CASSLGRDNQPQHF.

The chain recombines TRBV4-3 with TRBJ1-5; D may be TRBD1 (5 bases). This CDR3 region has 16 residues. Germline loops: CDR1 LGHNA, CDR2 YSLEER. V gave up 0 bases and J gave up 2 bases, with 11 bases separating them. CDR3 DNA: TGCGCCAGCAGCCAAGATTGGGTAGGGGGCAATCAGCCCCAGCATTTT. Translation: CASSQDWVGGNQPQHF.

The chain has TRBV7-9 and TRBJ1-1, with D maybe TRBD1 (5 bases). The CDR3 has 15 residues. The germline V gene has CDR1 SEHNR and CDR2 FQNEAQ (reference sequence). Trimming removed 5 bases from V and 1 base from J, with 14 bases in between. The CDR3, as DNA: TGTGCCAGCAGCCGACGTTTGGACAAGAACACTGAAGCTTTCTTT. The encoded protein is CASSRRLDKNTEAFF.

V is TRBV19 and J is TRBJ1-6; TRBD1 agrees at 8 bases. The CDR3 spans 15 residues. Looked up from germline, CDR1 is LNHDA and CDR2 is SQIVND (reference sequence). V lost 6 bases to trimming and J lost 8 bases; unmatched junction nucleotides: 9. CDR3 DNA sequence: TGTGCCAGTAGCTCAAACAGGGGGGACCATTCACCCCTCCACTTT. Translation: CASSSNRGDHSPLHF.

The chain joins TRBV6-6 to TRBJ2-3; D might be TRBD1 (6 bases). The CDR3 runs 17 residues. Germline loops: CDR1 MNHNY, CDR2 SVGAGI (reference sequence). Deletions cut 5 bases from V and 2 bases from J, with 20 bases between. The CDR3 spells CASSPRGGDSPTDTQYF. CDR3 coding DNA: TGTGCCAGCAGTCCGCGAGGGGGAGACTCCCCCACAGATACGCAGTATTTT.

This chain connects TRBV18 to TRBJ2-3; weak D call: TRBD2 (7 bases). CDR1 is KGHSH and CDR2 is LQKENI in the germline V gene. CDR3 length: 15 residues. Trimming pared 2 bases from V and 5 bases from J, leaving 14 bases between. The DNA of the CDR3 is TGTGCCAGCTCACCATTCGCGGGGGCCGGAGATACGCAGTATTTT. It encodes CASSPFAGAGDTQYF.

The chain recombines TRBV5-8 with TRBJ2-3; D unclear. The CDR3 sequence is 13 residues long. The V end lost 2 bases, the J end lost 1 base, and 5 bases lay between the germline ends. From germline, CDR1 is SGHTS and CDR2 YDEGEE. The CDR3 DNA is TGTGCCAGCAGCTTAGCCCGCACAGATACGCAGTATTTT. This translates into CASSLARTDTQYF.

The chain combines TRBV6-6 with TRBJ1-5; 7 nucleotides match TRBD1. This CDR3 region has 15 residues. The ends lost 4 bases at V and 5 bases at J; junction bases unmatched: 8. The germline gives CDR1 MNHNY, CDR2 SVGAGI (reference sequence). CDR3 sequence reads: CASSSGRGVDQPQHF. CDR3 bases: TGTGCCAGCAGTTCGGGCAGGGGGGTTGATCAGCCCCAGCATTTT.

The chain employs TRBV27 and TRBJ2-7, with a weak D call TRBD1 (5 bases). Trimming removed 5 bases at V and 3 bases at J, with 11 bases between. The CDR3 loop spans 13 amino acids. CDR1 and CDR2 from the germline V gene are MNHEY and SMNVEV (reference sequence). CDR3 region: CASSPADSYEQYF. The CDR3 nucleotides read TGTGCCAGCAGTCCCGCAGACAGCTACGAGCAGTACTTC.

There are a few counts of this clone. The chain joins TRBV16 to TRBJ1-2; the match to TRBD1 covers 7 bases. Germline V gene sequence: CDR1 KGHSY, CDR2 FQNENV. J gave up 5 bases and V 2 bases, and 5 bases lay outside the gene matches. CDR3 length: 14 residues. The CDR3 DNA sequence: TGTGCCAGCAGCCAAAGAGGGGGCGTTTATGGCTACACCTTC. This encodes CASSQRGGVYGYTF.